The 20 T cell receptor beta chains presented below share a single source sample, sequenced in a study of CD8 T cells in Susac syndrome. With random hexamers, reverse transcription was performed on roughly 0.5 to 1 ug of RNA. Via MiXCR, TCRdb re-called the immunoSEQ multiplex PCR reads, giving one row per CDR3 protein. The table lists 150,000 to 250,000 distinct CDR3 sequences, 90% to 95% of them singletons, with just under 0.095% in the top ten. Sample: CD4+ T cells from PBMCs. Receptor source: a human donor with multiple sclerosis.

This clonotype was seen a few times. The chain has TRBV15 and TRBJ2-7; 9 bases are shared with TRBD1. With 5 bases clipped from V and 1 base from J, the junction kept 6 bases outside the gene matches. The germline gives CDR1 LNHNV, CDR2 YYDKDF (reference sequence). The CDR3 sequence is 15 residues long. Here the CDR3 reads CATSVGGQGSYEQYF. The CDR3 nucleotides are TGTGCCACCAGCGTGGGGGGACAGGGATCCTACGAGCAGTACTTC.

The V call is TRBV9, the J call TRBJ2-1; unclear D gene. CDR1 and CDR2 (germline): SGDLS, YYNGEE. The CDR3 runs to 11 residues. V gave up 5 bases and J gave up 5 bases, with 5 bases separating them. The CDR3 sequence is CASSENNEQFF. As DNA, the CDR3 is TGTGCCAGCAGTGAAAACAATGAGCAGTTCTTC.

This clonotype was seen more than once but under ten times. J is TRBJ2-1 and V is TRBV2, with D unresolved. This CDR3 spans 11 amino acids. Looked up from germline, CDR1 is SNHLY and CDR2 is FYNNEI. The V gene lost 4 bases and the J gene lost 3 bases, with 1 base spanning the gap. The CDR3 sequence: CASSGYNEQFF. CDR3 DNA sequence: TGTGCCAGCAGTGGCTACAATGAGCAGTTCTTC.

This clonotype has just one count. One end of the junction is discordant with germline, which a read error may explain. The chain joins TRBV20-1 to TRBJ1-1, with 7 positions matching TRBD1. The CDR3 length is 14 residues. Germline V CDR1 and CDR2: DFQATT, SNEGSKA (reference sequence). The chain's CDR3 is CSARDPGRGSEAFF. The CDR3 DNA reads TGCAGTGCTAGAGATCCCGGCAGGGGGTCTGAAGCCTTCTTT.

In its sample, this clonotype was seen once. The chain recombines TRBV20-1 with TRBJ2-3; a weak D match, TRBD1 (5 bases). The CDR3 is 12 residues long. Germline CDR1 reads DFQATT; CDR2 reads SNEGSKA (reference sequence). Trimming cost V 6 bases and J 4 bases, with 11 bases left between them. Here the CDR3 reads CSARELSDTQYF. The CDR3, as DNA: TGCAGTGCCAGGGAATTGTCAGATACGCAGTATTTT.

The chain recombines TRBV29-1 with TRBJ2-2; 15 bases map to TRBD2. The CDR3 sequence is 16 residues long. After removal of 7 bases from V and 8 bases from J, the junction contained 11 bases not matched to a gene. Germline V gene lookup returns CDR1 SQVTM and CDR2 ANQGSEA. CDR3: CSAKGLAGGDWGELFF. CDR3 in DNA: TGCAGCGCTAAGGGACTAGCGGGAGGTGACTGGGGGGAGCTGTTTTTT.

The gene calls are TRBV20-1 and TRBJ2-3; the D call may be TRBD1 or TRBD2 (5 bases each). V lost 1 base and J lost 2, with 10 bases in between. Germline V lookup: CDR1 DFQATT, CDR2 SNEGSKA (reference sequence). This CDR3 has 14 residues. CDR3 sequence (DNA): TGCAGTGCTAGAGGGTGGGGGAACACAGATACGCAGTATTTT. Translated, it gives CSARGWGNTDTQYF.

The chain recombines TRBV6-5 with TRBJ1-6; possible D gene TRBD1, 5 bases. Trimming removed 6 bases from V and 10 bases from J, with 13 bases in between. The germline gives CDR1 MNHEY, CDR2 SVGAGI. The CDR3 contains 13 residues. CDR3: CASSRRDRSPLHF. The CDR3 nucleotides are TGTGCCAGCAGCCGGAGGGACCGGTCACCCCTCCACTTT.

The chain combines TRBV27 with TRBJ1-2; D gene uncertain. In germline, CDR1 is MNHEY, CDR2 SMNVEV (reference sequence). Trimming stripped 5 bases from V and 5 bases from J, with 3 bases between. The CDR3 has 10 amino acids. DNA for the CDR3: TGTGCCAGCAGTCCTTATGGCTACACCTTC. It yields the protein CASSPYGYTF.

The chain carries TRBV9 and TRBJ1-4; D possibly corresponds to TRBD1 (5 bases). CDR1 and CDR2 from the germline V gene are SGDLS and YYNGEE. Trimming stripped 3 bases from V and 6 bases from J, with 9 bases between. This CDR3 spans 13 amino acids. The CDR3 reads CASSAPGDEKLFF. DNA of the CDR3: TGTGCCAGCAGCGCCCCGGGGGATGAAAAACTGTTTTTT.

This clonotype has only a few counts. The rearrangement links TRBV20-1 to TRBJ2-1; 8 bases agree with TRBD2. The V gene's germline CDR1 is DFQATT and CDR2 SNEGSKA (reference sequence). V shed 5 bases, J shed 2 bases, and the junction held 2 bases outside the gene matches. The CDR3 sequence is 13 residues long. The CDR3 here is CSAPGLAYNEQFF. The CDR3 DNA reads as TGCAGTGCTCCGGGACTAGCCTACAATGAGCAGTTCTTC.

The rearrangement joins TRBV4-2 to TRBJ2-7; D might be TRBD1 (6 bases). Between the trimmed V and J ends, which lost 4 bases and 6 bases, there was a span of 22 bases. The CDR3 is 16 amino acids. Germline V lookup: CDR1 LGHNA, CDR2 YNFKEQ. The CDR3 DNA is TGTGCCAGCAGCCGACTTGTTGACAGGATTCTAGGCGAGCAGTACTTC. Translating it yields CASSRLVDRILGEQYF.

CDR3 nucleotides: TGTGCCTCTCGAGGGTCCTCCTCGAACTATGGCTACACCTTC. This encodes CASRGSSSNYGYTF. J is TRBJ1-2 and V is TRBV30; D uncertain. The CDR3 has 14 residues. CDR1 GTSNPN and CDR2 SVGIG come from the germline V gene (reference sequence). Trimming took off 7 bases at V and 2 bases at J, with 17 bases between the two ends.

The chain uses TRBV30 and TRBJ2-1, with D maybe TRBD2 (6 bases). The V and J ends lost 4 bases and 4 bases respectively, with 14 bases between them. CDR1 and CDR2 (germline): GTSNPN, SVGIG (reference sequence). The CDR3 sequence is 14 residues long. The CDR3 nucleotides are TGTGCCTGGAAAGGTGCGGGGCTTTACAATGAGCAGTTCTTC. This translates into CAWKGAGLYNEQFF. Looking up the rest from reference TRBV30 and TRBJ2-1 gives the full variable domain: SQTIHQWPATLVQPVGSPLSLECTVEGTSNPNLYWYRQAAGRGLQLLFYSVGIGQISSEVPQNLSASRPQDRQFILSSKKLLLSDSGFYLCAWKGAGLYNEQFFGPGTRLTVL.

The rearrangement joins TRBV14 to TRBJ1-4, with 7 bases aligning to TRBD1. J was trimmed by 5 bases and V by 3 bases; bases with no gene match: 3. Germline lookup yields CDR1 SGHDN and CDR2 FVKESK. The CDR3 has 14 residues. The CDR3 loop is CASSQTRGNEKLFF. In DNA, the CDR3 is TGTGCCAGCAGCCAGACCAGGGGGAATGAAAAACTGTTTTTT.

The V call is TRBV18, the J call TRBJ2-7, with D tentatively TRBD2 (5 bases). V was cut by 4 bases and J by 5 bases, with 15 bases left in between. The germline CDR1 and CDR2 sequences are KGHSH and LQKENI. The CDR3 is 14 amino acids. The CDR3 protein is CASSQNGKTNEQYF. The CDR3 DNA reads TGTGCCAGCTCACAGAACGGGAAGACAAACGAGCAGTACTTC.

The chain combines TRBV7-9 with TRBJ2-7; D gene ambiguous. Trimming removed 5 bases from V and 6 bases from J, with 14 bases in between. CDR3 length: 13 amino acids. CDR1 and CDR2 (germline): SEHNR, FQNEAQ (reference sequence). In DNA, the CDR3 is TGTGCCAGCAGCCCTGACTCAGCTGGCGAGCAGTACTTC. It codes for CASSPDSAGEQYF.

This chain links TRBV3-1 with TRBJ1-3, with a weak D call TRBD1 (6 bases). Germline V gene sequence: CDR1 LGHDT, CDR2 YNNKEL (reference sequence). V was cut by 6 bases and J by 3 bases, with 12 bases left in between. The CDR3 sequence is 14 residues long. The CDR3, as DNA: TGTGCCAGCAGACCAGGGGCGGGTGGAAACACCATATATTTT. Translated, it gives CASRPGAGGNTIYF.

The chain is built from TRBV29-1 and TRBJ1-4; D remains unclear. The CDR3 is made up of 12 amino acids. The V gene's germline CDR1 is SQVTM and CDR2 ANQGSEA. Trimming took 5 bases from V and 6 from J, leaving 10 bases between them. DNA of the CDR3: TGCAGCGTTTTGGGTCCGGATGAAAAACTGTTTTTT. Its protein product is CSVLGPDEKLFF.

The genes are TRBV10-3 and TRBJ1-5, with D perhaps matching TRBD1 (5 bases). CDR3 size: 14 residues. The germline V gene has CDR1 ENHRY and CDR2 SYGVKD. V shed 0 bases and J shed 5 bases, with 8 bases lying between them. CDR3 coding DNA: TGTGCCATCAGTGAGTCGTGGGGGTATCAGCCCCAGCATTTT. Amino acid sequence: CAISESWGYQPQHF.